The 6 T cell receptor beta chains below were found in one sample sequenced in a study of cytomegalovirus exposure and HLA in healthy donors. Vbeta (60) and Jbeta (13) primers were used in the PCR. TCRdb keeps only in-frame clones here, not all; method: immunoSEQ multiplex PCR. The sample has 70,000 to 80,000 clones. The source material was PBMCs. All receptors derive from a middle-aged man in good health and CMV-seronegative.

The CDR3 sequence: CASSDVRSPQHF. CDR3 DNA: TGTGCCAGCAGTGACGTTCGTAGTCCCCAGCATTTT. The chain uses TRBV2 and TRBJ1-5; D remains ambiguous. V was shortened by 3 bases and J by 10 bases, with 10 bases between the two germline ends. Per the germline V gene, CDR1 is SNHLY and CDR2 is FYNNEI. This CDR3 comprises 12 residues. Full variable domain (rest looked up from reference TRBV2 and TRBJ1-5): EPEVTQTPSHQVTQMGQEVILRCVPISNHLYFYWYRQILGQKVEFLVSFYNNEISEKSEIFDDQFSVERPDGSNFTLKIRSTKLEDSAMYFCASSDVRSPQHFGDGTRLSIL.

The V call is TRBV5-6, the J call TRBJ1-1; TRBD1 matches at 9 bases. The CDR3 sequence is 12 residues long. Germline CDR1 SGHDT, CDR2 YYEEEE. Trimming removed 3 bases from V and 8 bases from J; junction bases left unmatched: 2. This CDR3 is CASSWTGEEAFF. In DNA form, the CDR3 reads TGTGCCAGCAGCTGGACAGGGGAGGAAGCTTTCTTT.

This sequence joins TRBV27 and TRBJ1-2; 7 nucleotides agree with TRBD1. V lost 3 bases, J lost 3 bases, and 1 base stayed unmatched. Looked up from germline, CDR1 is MNHEY and CDR2 is SMNVEV (reference sequence). This CDR3 region has 13 residues. The CDR3 DNA is TGTGCCAGCAGTTTGGGACAGTACTATGGCTACACCTTC. Its translation: CASSLGQYYGYTF.

V usage is TRBV20-1 and J usage is TRBJ1-3, with D uncertain. With 5 bases removed from V and 1 base from J, the gap between germline ends came to 3 bases. CDR1 and CDR2 from the germline V gene are DFQATT and SNEGSKA (reference sequence). This CDR3 comprises 11 residues. This CDR3 reads CSAPSGNTIYF. CDR3 coding DNA: TGCAGTGCTCCATCTGGAAACACCATATATTTT.

This sequence joins TRBV29-1 and TRBJ1-1, with D perhaps matching TRBD1 (5 bases). The CDR3 is made up of 11 amino acids. The V gene lost 3 bases and the J gene lost 9 bases, with 11 bases spanning the gap. Germline CDR1 is SQVTM and CDR2 is ANQGSEA. The DNA of the CDR3 is TGCAGCGTTGAGGTCGGGGGTCAAGCTTTCTTT. As protein: CSVEVGGQAFF.

The chain employs TRBV6-1 and TRBJ1-5; D uncertain. CDR1 and CDR2 from the germline V gene are MNHNS and SASEGT. The CDR3 has 14 residues. The V gene lost 2 bases and the J gene lost 6 bases, with 11 bases spanning the gap. CDR3 DNA sequence: TGTGCCAGCAGTGAATCTATACCTCCTCAGCCCCAGCATTTT. Amino acids: CASSESIPPQPQHF.